Here is one TCR beta chain with its context. This record comes from a study of blood T cell repertoires in COVID-19. Across the whole study: Sources were T cells, B-cell-depleted T cells, or PBMCs; the material itself was cDNA or gDNA.

V dropped 6 bases and J dropped 7; count of bases not matched to a gene: 10. This CDR3 has 13 amino acids. Germline values: CDR1 SGHNT, CDR2 YYREEE (reference sequence). Produced via immunoSEQ multiplex PCR; TCRdb's table is partial and in-frame only. This table holds approximately 300,000 clones, around 86% found once. This chain connects TRBV5-4 to TRBJ2-7; 7 bases line up with TRBD2. Sequencing used PBMCs or T cells enriched from blood (not recorded which). The sequence was collected from a woman between 18 and 29 years old who had recovered from COVID-19. This CDR3 reads CASNKEGRGEQYF. The CDR3 region has the DNA TGTGCCAGCAATAAAGAAGGGCGGGGGGAGCAGTACTTC.